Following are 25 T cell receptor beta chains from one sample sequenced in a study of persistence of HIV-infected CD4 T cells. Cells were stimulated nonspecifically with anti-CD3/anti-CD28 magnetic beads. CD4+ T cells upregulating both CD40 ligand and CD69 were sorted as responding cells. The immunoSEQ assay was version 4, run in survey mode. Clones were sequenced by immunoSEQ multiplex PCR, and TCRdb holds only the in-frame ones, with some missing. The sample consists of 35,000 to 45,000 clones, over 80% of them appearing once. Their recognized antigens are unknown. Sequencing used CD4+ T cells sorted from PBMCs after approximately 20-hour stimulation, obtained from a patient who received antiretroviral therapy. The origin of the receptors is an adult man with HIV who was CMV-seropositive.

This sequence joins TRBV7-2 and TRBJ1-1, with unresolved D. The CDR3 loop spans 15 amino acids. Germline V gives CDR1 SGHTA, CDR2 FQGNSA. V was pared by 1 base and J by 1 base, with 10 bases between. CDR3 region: CASSLEGSPNTEAFF. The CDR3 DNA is TGTGCCAGCAGCTTAGAGGGCAGCCCGAACACTGAAGCTTTCTTT.

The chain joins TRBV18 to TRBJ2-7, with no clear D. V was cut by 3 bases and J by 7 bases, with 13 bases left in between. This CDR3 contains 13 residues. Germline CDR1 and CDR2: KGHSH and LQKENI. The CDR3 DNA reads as TGTGCCAGCTCACCGGCCTCTCTGGGAGAGCAGTACTTC. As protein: CASSPASLGEQYF.

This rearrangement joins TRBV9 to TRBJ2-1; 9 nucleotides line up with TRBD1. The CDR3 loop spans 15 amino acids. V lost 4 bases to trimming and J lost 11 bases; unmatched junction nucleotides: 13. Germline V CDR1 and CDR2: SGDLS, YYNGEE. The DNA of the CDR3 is TGTGCCAGCAGCTCAAGGGACAGGGTCGTTGTTAAGCAGTTCTTC. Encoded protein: CASSSRDRVVVKQFF. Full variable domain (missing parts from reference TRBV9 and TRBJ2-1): DSGVTQTPKHLITATGQRVTLRCSPRSGDLSVYWYQQSLDQGLQFLIQYYNGEERAKGNILERFSAQQFPDLHSELNLSSLELGDSALYFCASSSRDRVVVKQFFGPGTRLTVL.

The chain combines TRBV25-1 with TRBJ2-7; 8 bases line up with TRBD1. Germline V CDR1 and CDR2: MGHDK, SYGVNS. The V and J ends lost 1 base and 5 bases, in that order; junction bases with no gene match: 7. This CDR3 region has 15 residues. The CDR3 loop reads CASSESGRGRDEQYF. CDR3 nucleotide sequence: TGTGCCAGCAGTGAATCGGGCAGGGGGCGAGACGAGCAGTACTTC.

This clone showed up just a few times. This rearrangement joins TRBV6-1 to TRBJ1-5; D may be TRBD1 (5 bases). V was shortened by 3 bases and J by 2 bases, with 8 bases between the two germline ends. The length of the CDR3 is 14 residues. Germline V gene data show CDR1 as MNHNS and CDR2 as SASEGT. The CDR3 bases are TGTGCCAGCAGTGAGACAGCCGGCAATCAGCCCCAGCATTTT. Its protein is CASSETAGNQPQHF.

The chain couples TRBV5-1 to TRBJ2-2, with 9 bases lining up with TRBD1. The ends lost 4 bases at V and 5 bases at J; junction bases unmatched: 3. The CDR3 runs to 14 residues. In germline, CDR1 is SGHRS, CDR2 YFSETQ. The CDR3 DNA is TGCGCCAGCAGCGTGACAGGGGGGACCGGGGAGCTGTTTTTT. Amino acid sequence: CASSVTGGTGELFF. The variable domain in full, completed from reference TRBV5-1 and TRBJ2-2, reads KAGVTQTPRYLIKTRGQQVTLSCSPISGHRSVSWYQQTPGQGLQFLFEYFSETQRNKGNFPGRFSGRQFSNSRSEMNVSTLELGDSALYLCASSVTGGTGELFFGEGSRLTVL.

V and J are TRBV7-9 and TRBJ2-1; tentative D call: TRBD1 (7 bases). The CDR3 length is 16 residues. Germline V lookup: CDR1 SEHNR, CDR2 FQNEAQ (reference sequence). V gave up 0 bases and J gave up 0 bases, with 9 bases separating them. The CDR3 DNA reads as TGTGCCAGCAGCTTAGCCAGGGGGGTCTCCTACAATGAGCAGTTCTTC. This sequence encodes CASSLARGVSYNEQFF.

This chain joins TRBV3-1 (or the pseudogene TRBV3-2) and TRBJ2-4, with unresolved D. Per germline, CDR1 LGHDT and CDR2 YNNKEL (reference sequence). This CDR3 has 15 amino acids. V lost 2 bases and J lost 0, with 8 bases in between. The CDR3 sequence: CASSQNDLAKNIQYF. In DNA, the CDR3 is TGTGCCAGCAGCCAAAATGACCTAGCCAAAAACATTCAGTACTTC.

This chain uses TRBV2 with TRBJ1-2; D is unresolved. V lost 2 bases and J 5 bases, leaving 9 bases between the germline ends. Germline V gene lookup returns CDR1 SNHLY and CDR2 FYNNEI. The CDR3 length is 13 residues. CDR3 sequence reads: CASSETTRYGYTF. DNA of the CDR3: TGTGCCAGCAGTGAAACGACACGTTATGGCTACACCTTC.

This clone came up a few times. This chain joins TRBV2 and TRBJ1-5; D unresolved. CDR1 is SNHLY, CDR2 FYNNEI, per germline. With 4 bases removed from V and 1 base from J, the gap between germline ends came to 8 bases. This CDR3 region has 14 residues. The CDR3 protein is CASSARVSNQPQHF. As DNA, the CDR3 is TGTGCCAGCAGTGCGAGAGTCAGCAATCAGCCCCAGCATTTT.

The CDR3, as DNA: TGTGCCATCAGCCTGAGCGGGGGGCCCAATGAGCAGTTCTTC. Translating it yields CAISLSGGPNEQFF. The V call is TRBV10-3, the J call TRBJ2-1; TRBD2 matches at 9 bases. This CDR3 has 14 residues. From germline, CDR1 is ENHRY and CDR2 SYGVKD. V was clipped by 6 bases and J by 6 bases; unmatched bases: 6.

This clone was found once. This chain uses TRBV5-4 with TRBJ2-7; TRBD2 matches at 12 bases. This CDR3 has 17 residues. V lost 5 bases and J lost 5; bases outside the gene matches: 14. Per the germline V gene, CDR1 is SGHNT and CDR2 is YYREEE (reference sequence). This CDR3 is CASRWGLAGSAVDEQYF. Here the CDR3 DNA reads TGTGCCAGCAGATGGGGACTAGCGGGTTCGGCGGTCGACGAGCAGTACTTC.

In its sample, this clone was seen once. CDR3 DNA: TGTGCCAGCAGTGAAGTAGGTGCGTGGAACACCGGGGAGCTGTTTTTT. Its protein product is CASSEVGAWNTGELFF. The rearrangement uses TRBV6-1 and TRBJ2-2; D not certain. This CDR3 is built from 16 residues. With 1 base removed from V and 1 base from J, the gap between germline ends came to 10 bases. CDR1 and CDR2 from the germline V gene are MNHNS and SASEGT.

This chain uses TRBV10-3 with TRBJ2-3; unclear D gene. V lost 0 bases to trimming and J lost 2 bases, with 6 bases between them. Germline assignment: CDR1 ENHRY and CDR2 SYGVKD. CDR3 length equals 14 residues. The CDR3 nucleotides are TGTGCCATCAGTGAGTCCGACATCACAGATACGCAGTATTTT. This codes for CAISESDITDTQYF.

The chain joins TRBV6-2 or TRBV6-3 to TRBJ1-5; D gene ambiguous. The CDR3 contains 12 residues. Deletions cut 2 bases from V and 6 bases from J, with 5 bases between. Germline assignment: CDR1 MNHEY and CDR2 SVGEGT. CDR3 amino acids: CASSYGLQPQHF. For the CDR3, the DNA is TGTGCCAGCAGTTACGGGCTTCAGCCCCAGCATTTT.

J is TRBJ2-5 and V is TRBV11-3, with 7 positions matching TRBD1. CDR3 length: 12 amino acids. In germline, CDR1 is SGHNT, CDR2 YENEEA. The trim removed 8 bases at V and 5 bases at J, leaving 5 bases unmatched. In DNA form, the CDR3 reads TGTGCCAGCGCTCAGGGGGAGGAGACCCAGTACTTC. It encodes CASAQGEETQYF.

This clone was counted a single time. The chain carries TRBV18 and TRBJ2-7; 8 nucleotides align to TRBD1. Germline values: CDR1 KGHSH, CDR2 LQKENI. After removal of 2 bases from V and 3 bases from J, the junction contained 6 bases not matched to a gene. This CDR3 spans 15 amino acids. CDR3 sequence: CASSPVLTGGYEQYF. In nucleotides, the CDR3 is TGTGCCAGCTCACCAGTCTTAACAGGGGGCTACGAGCAGTACTTC. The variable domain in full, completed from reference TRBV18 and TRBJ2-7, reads NAGVMQNPRHLVRRRGQEARLRCSPMKGHSHVYWYRQLPEEGLKFMVYLQKENIIDESGMPKERFSAEFPKEGPSILRIQQVVRGDSAAYFCASSPVLTGGYEQYFGPGTRLTVT.

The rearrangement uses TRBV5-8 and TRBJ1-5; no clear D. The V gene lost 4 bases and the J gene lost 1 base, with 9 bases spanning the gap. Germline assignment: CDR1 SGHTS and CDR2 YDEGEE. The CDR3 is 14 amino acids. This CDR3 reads CASSRPQSNQPQHF. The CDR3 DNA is TGTGCCAGCAGCAGACCCCAAAGCAATCAGCCCCAGCATTTT. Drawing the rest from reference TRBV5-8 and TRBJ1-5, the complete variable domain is EAGVTQSPTHLIKTRGQQATLRCSPISGHTSVYWYQQALGLGLQFLLWYDEGEERNRGNFPPRFSGRQFPNYSSELNVNALELEDSALYLCASSRPQSNQPQHFGDGTRLSIL.

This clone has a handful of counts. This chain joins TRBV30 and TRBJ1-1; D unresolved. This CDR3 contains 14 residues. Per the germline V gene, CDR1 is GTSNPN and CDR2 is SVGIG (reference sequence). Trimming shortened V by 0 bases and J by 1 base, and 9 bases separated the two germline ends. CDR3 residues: CAWSVWQRNTEAFF. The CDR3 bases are TGTGCCTGGAGTGTATGGCAGAGGAACACTGAAGCTTTCTTT.

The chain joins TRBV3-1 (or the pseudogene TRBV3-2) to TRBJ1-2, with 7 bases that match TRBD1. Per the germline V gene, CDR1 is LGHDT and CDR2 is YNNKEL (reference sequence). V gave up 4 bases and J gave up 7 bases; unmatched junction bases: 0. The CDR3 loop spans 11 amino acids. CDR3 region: CASSRQGGYTF. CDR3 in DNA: TGTGCCAGCAGCCGACAGGGTGGCTACACCTTC.

The CDR3: CASSKGLAGDVAGELFF. CDR3 in DNA: TGCGCCAGCAGCAAGGGACTAGCGGGAGATGTGGCCGGGGAGCTGTTTTTT. The chain is built from TRBV4-3 and TRBJ2-2, with 14 bases matching TRBD2. The CDR3 extends over 17 amino acids. The trim removed 5 bases at V and 6 bases at J, leaving 8 bases unmatched. Germline-derived CDR1 and CDR2 are LGHNA and YSLEER.

The CDR3 sequence is CASSFLRRNNEQFF. In DNA form, the CDR3 reads TGTGCCAGCAGTTTTCTACGGCGGAACAATGAGCAGTTCTTC. This chain uses TRBV28 with TRBJ2-1; D is ambiguous. The CDR3 is made up of 14 amino acids. V was trimmed by 3 bases and J by 5 bases, leaving 11 bases between them. Germline V CDR1 and CDR2: MDHEN, SYDVKM.

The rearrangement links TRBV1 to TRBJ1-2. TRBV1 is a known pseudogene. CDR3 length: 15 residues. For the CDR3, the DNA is TGCACCAGCAGCCAAGCAGACGGGTTGTTCTATGGCTACACCTTC. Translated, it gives CTSSQADGLFYGYTF.

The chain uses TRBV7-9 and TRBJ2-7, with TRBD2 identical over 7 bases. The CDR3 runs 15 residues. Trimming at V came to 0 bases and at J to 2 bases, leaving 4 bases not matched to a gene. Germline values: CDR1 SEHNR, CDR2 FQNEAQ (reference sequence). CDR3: CASSLAAGATYEQYF. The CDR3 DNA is TGTGCCAGCAGCTTAGCTGCGGGAGCAACCTACGAGCAGTACTTC.

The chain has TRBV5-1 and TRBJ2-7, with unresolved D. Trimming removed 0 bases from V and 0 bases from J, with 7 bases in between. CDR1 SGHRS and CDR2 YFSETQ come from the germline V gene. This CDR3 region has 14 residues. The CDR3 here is CASSLEVLSYEQYF. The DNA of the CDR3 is TGCGCCAGCAGCTTGGAGGTACTCTCCTACGAGCAGTACTTC.